Listed here are 22 T cell receptor beta chains from one sample, sequenced in a study of tissue T cells after allogeneic stem cell transplantation. Time point here: mouse harvest day 7 after allogeneic transplant. Tail vein injection delivered 10^7 T-cell-depleted bone marrow cells and 10^6 splenic CD5+ T cells. The method was immunoSEQ multiplex PCR; TCRdb's version includes in-frame clones alone and lacks a portion of them. The sample includes over 7,000 clones, 50% of them seen just once. Sequencing input: gut tissue. The receptors stem from a female BALB/c mouse given C57BL/6 T cells with graft-versus-host disease after an allogeneic hematopoietic cell transplant.

Comments on this clone: Any gene name here is a mouse gene name. Sequencing ends 1 residue short of the CDR3 end; the germline J gene provides the rest. J is TRBJ1-5 and V is TRBV31; D gene ambiguous. Germline assignment: CDR1 GKSSPN and CDR2 SITVG. Trimming removed 3 bases from V and 0 bases from J, with 12 bases in between. This CDR3 contains 15 residues. Here the CDR3 reads CAWRRPGNNNQAPLF. CDR3 DNA, as far as it was read: TGTGCCTGGAGACGCCCCGGGAATAACAACCAGGCTCCGCTT.

This clone was observed a handful of times. The genes are named according to mouse. The sequenced fragment ends 1 residue before the CDR3 boundary, so the rest is inferred from the germline J gene. V is TRBV23 and J is TRBJ2-2; the D call of TRBD2 is as the table states it, not checked on the DNA. Germline loops: CDR1 KGHTA, CDR2 FQNQQP. The CDR3 totals 17 residues. The CDR3 protein is CSSSQSGGALDTGQLYF. The CDR3 bases that were read are TGCTCCAGCAGTCAATCTGGGGGGGCGCTCGACACCGGGCAGCTCTAC.

With regard to this clone: Gene names denote mouse genes. Coverage ceases 1 residue before the CDR3 finishes, and the germline J gene fills in the end. V gene TRBV3 combines with J gene TRBJ1-2, with D unclear. V lost 2 bases to trimming and J lost 2 bases, with 6 bases between them. The CDR3 covers 13 residues. Germline V gives CDR1 SNHLY, CDR2 FYNGKV (reference sequence). CDR3 residues: CASSLPGNSDYTF. The sequenced CDR3 bases are TGTGCCAGCAGCTTACCGGGGAACTCCGACTACACC. Full variable domain (rest looked up from reference TRBV3 and TRBJ1-2): GPKVLQIPSHQIIDMGQMVTLNCDPVSNHLYFYWYKQILGQQMEFLVNFYNGKVMEKSKLFKDQFSVERPDGSYFTLKIQPTALEDSAVYFCASSLPGNSDYTFGSGTRLLVI.

In the case of this clone: Gene and germline names: mouse. The missing CDR3 end, 1 residue past where the read stops, is filled in from the germline J gene. The chain uses TRBV12-1 and TRBJ2-3; 9 bases are shared with TRBD1. Germline loops: CDR1 SGHSN, CDR2 HYEKVE. After removal of 4 bases from V and 3 bases from J, the junction contained 4 bases not matched to a gene. The CDR3 consists of 14 residues. The CDR3 sequence is CASSWDRAAETLYF. CDR3 DNA, as far as it was read: TGTGCCAGCTCCTGGGACAGGGCGGCAGAAACGCTGTAT.

As regards this clone: All gene names here are mouse names. The CDR3 is cut off 1 residue early in the read; its end comes from the germline J gene. The chain employs TRBV15 and TRBJ2-7; 12 bases line up with TRBD2. This CDR3 has 13 amino acids. Per the germline V gene, CDR1 is SGHND and CDR2 is FRSKSL. The V segment lost 5 bases and the J segment 7 bases; nucleotides outside the gene matches: 3. CDR3 DNA (partial): TGTGCCAGCAGTGGGACTGGGGGGAGAGAACAGTAC. Translating it yields CASSGTGGREQY. The whole CDR3 protein reads CASSGTGGREQYF.

Note on this clone: The gene symbols are mouse symbols. The read gets to within 1 residue of the CDR3 end, and the germline J gene fills in the rest. The V and J genes are TRBV26 and TRBJ1-4; no reliable D call. CDR1 is KGHPV, CDR2 FQNQEV, per germline (reference sequence). The V end lost 2 bases, the J end lost 0 bases, and 4 bases lay between the germline ends. The CDR3 runs 14 residues. CDR3 region: CASSLKFSNERLFF. The CDR3 DNA, read in part, is TGTGCCAGCAGTCTGAAGTTTTCCAACGAAAGATTATTT.

On this clone itself: Gene names and germline match the mouse. The CDR3 end falls 1 residue outside the read, so it is completed with the germline J gene. The chain has TRBV26 and TRBJ1-3; TRBD1 agrees at 7 bases. CDR1 is KGHPV and CDR2 is FQNQEV in the germline V gene (reference sequence). Trimming cost V 4 bases and J 4 bases; bases outside gene matches: 4. This CDR3 is built from 14 residues. The CDR3 region is CASSPRQGGNTLYF. CDR3 DNA, as far as it was read: TGTGCCAGCAGTCCCCGACAGGGAGGAAATACGCTCTAT.

To note about this clone: Mouse germline and gene names are used. The read finishes 1 residue shy of the CDR3 end, and the germline J gene is used to complete it. J is TRBJ2-7 and V is TRBV22; no check of the table's D call, TRBD2, against the DNA was made. TRBV22 is tagged as a pseudogene. This CDR3 comprises 14 residues. The covered CDR3 bases are TGTGCCAGCAGTTGTCACTGGGGGGGCTATGAACAGTAC. Protein: CASSCHWGGYEQY. The whole CDR3 protein reads CASSCHWGGYEQYF.

Concerning this clone: All gene names here are mouse names. The read gets to within 1 residue of the CDR3 end, and the germline J gene fills in the rest. This rearrangement joins TRBV15 to TRBJ2-7, with 9 bases that match TRBD1. Germline CDR1 SGHND, CDR2 FRSKSL. The V gene end was trimmed by 4 bases and the J gene end by 3 bases; junction bases not matched to a gene: 1. CDR3 length: 13 amino acids. The part of the CDR3 DNA that was read is TGTGCCAGCAGTTGGGGACAGGGCTATGAACAGTAC. Translated: CASSWGQGYEQY. The full CDR3 protein reads CASSWGQGYEQYF.

Concerning this clone: The genes are named according to mouse. The CDR3 end lies 1 residue beyond the end of the read and is filled in from the germline J gene. The rearrangement links TRBV26 to TRBJ2-5; D not certain. The germline CDR1 and CDR2 sequences are KGHPV and FQNQEV (reference sequence). The CDR3 is 11 residues long. Trimming shortened V by 3 bases and J by 4 bases, and 2 bases separated the two germline ends. CDR3 bases read: TGTGCCAGCAGTCTTAAAGACACCCAGTAC. Amino acid sequence: CASSLKDTQY. The full CDR3 sequence reads CASSLKDTQYF.

This clone showed up just a few times. Genes and germline are mouse. The CDR3 is cut off 1 residue early in the read; its end comes from the germline J gene. The chain links TRBV23 to TRBJ2-3; no check of the table's D call, TRBD1, against the DNA was made. Germline V gene sequence: CDR1 KGHTA, CDR2 FQNQQP. The CDR3 contains 14 residues. This CDR3 reads CSSSYRDSAETLYF. The DNA read from the CDR3 is TGCTCCAGCAGTTACAGGGATAGTGCAGAAACGCTGTAT.

To note about this clone: Gene names denote mouse genes. The read gets to within 1 residue of the CDR3 end, and the germline J gene fills in the rest. The chain couples TRBV12-1 to TRBJ2-1; 8 nucleotides line up with TRBD2. Germline loops: CDR1 SGHSN, CDR2 HYEKVE. V shed 3 bases and J 6 bases; nucleotides not matched to a gene: 6. The CDR3 contains 14 residues. The CDR3: CASSFRGGGAEQFF. Incomplete CDR3 DNA: TGTGCCAGCTCTTTCCGGGGGGGCGGTGCTGAGCAGTTC.

This clone was found a few times. Each gene name is a mouse one. The read comes to an end 1 residue before the CDR3 does, leaving the germline J gene to fill in the end. The rearrangement uses TRBV23 and TRBJ1-1. CDR3 length: 12 residues. Germline lookup yields CDR1 KGHTA and CDR2 FQNQQP. The sequenced CDR3 bases are TGCTCCAGCAGAAGGGACAACACAGAAGTCTTC. It encodes CSSRRDNTEVF. The entire CDR3 sequence reads CSSRRDNTEVFF.

This clone occurred a few times. These gene names are mouse names. The read gets to within 1 residue of the CDR3 end, and the germline J gene fills in the rest. The chain couples TRBV13-1 to TRBJ1-4; 7 nucleotides line up with TRBD1. After removal of 0 bases from V and 5 bases from J, the junction contained 4 bases not matched to a gene. This CDR3 comprises 15 residues. Germline CDR1 and CDR2: NSHNY and SYGAGN. CDR3: CASSDAQGGNERLFF. The CDR3 DNA, read in part, is TGTGCCAGCAGTGATGCGCAGGGGGGGAACGAAAGATTATTT.

Remarks on this clone: These gene names are mouse names. This chain's CDR3 is CASSLGGVSNERLFF. Incomplete CDR3 DNA: TGTGCCAGCTCTCTCGGGGGGGTTTCCAACGAAAGATTATTT. This chain links TRBV12-2 with TRBJ1-4; perhaps TRBD1 as D (5 bases). The CDR3 is cut off 1 residue early in the read; its end comes from the germline J gene. This CDR3 has 15 amino acids. The V gene's germline CDR1 is SGHLS and CDR2 HYDKME. V was trimmed by 0 bases and J by 0 bases, leaving 7 bases between them.

The sample holds a few counts of this clone. Gene names and germline match the mouse. The DNA ends 1 residue before the CDR3 does, and the rest of the CDR3 is filled in from the germline J gene. The chain couples TRBV23 to TRBJ2-3; TRBD1, as called in the table, went unchecked against the DNA. The CDR3 runs to 15 residues. Germline CDR1 is KGHTA and CDR2 is FQNQQP. Here the CDR3 reads CSSSQTRGGAETLYF. CDR3 DNA (partial): TGCTCCAGCAGTCAAACCAGGGGAGGTGCAGAAACGCTGTAT.

This clone showed up just once. Genes here carry mouse names. The read comes to an end 1 residue before the CDR3 does, leaving the germline J gene to fill in the end. The chain is built from TRBV13-1 and TRBJ2-5, with D possibly matching TRBD1 (6 bases). Trimming pared 3 bases from V and 5 bases from J, leaving 7 bases between. Per germline, CDR1 NSHNY and CDR2 SYGAGN. This CDR3 spans 12 amino acids. Incomplete CDR3 DNA: TGTGCCAGCAGTGCCAGGGGAGACACCCAGTAC. This encodes CASSARGDTQY. The whole CDR3 protein is CASSARGDTQYF.

As to this clone: Gene names are mouse gene names. The observed sequence ends 1 residue before the CDR3 terminus, with the missing tail filled in from the germline J gene. V and J are TRBV12-1 and TRBJ2-5, with D possibly TRBD1 on 6 matching bases. The CDR3 covers 14 residues. Germline V gene sequence: CDR1 SGHSN, CDR2 HYEKVE. V was shortened by 1 base and J by 0 bases, with 7 bases between the two germline ends. The sequenced CDR3 bases are TGTGCCAGCTCTCTAACAGGGAACCAAGACACCCAGTAC. This codes for CASSLTGNQDTQY. The whole CDR3 is CASSLTGNQDTQYF.

To note about this clone: Mouse gene names and germline throughout. The DNA ends 1 residue before the CDR3 does, and the rest of the CDR3 is filled in from the germline J gene. The rearrangement joins TRBV26 to TRBJ2-3; 11 nucleotides line up with TRBD2. CDR1 and CDR2 (germline): KGHPV, FQNQEV (reference sequence). V gave up 5 bases and J gave up 5 bases; unmatched junction bases: 6. CDR3 length: 15 amino acids. CDR3 region: CASSSLGTGGETLYF. The CDR3 bases that were read are TGTGCCAGCAGTTCTCTCGGGACTGGGGGAGAAACGCTGTAT.

Details on this clone: Gene names refer to mouse genes. The read falls 1 residue short of the CDR3 end, and the missing part is taken from the germline J gene. V usage is TRBV23 and J usage is TRBJ1-1; the table names TRBD1, a call not compared with the DNA. Germline V gene data show CDR1 as KGHTA and CDR2 as FQNQQP. The CDR3 is made up of 14 amino acids. The chain's CDR3 is CSSSVDRRSTEVFF. The CDR3 DNA, read in part, is TGCTCCAGCAGTGTCGACAGACGGAGCACAGAAGTCTTC.

Worth noting for this clone: Gene names refer to mouse genes. The read gets to within 1 residue of the CDR3 end, and the germline J gene fills in the rest. The chain combines TRBV1 with TRBJ2-1; 10 bases are a match to TRBD2. V lost 0 bases to trimming and J lost 7 bases; unmatched junction nucleotides: 3. Germline CDR1 and CDR2: NSQYPW and LRSPGD (reference sequence). The CDR3 spans 15 residues. CDR3 protein: CTCSADWGGRAEQFF. The covered CDR3 bases are TGCACCTGCAGTGCAGACTGGGGGGGCCGGGCTGAGCAGTTC. The full variable domain, its missing parts supplied by reference TRBV1 and TRBJ2-1, is VTLLEQNPRWRLVPRGQAVNLRCILKNSQYPWMSWYQQDLQKQLQWLFTLRSPGDKEVKSLPGADYLATRVTDTELRLQVANMSQGRTLYCTCSADWGGRAEQFFGPGTRLTVL.

In this sample, this clone turned up a few times. Gene names are mouse gene names. Read coverage stops 1 residue before the CDR3 terminus; the germline J gene supplies the remainder. This chain connects TRBV3 to TRBJ2-7; TRBD2 aligns across 7 bases. Trimming cost V 5 bases and J 0 bases; bases outside gene matches: 4. Germline CDR1 reads SNHLY; CDR2 reads FYNGKV (reference sequence). The CDR3 sequence is 14 residues long. The DNA read from the CDR3 is TGTGCCAGCAGCCTGGGACTGCTCTCCTATGAACAGTAC. Translation gives CASSLGLLSYEQY. The CDR3, in full, reads CASSLGLLSYEQYF.